The 31 T cell receptor beta chains in this list originate from one sample, sequenced in a study of T-cell memory formation after mild COVID-19. A single record per CDR3 protein comes from TCRdb applying MiXCR to the 5' RACE reads. The sample has 140,000 or so distinct CDR3 sequences, over 6% seen once. The specimen sequenced was PBMCs or a T cell subset sorted from them (not recorded which). These receptors all come from an adult woman who had mild COVID-19 (a few samples of this study predate the infection). Cell type and time point are not known.

This chain links TRBV19 with TRBJ2-7, with D possibly TRBD2 on 5 matching bases. The ends were cut back, 3 bases at V and 4 bases at J, with 13 bases in the middle. This CDR3 spans 14 amino acids. Per germline, CDR1 LNHDA and CDR2 SQIVND (reference sequence). CDR3 loop: CASSILRDPYEQYF. CDR3 nucleotide sequence: TGTGCCAGTAGTATTTTACGGGATCCTTACGAGCAGTACTTC. Variable domain in full (rest from reference TRBV19 and TRBJ2-7): DGGITQSPKYLFRKEGQNVTLSCEQNLNHDAMYWYRQDPGQGLRLIYYSQIVNDFQKGDIAEGYSVSREKKESFPLTVTSAQKNPTAFYLCASSILRDPYEQYFGPGTRLTVT.

This clonotype was observed a handful of times. CDR3 sequence: CASSVVAGESYEQYF. CDR3 coding DNA: TGTGCCAGCAGCGTAGTGGCAGGGGAGAGCTACGAGCAGTACTTC. V gene TRBV9 combines with J gene TRBJ2-7; possibly TRBD1 for D (6 bases). Trimming took off 0 bases at V and 3 bases at J, with 13 bases between the two ends. The CDR3 has 15 residues. Germline lookup yields CDR1 SGDLS and CDR2 YYNGEE.

This clonotype was counted ten times or more. The genes are TRBV12-3 or TRBV12-4 and TRBJ2-5; D is unresolved. The CDR3 is 17 residues long. The V end lost 1 base, the J end lost 1 base, and 16 bases lay between the germline ends. CDR3 amino acids: CASSLVGPPFPQETQYF. The CDR3 region has the DNA TGTGCCAGCAGTTTAGTCGGGCCGCCGTTCCCCCAAGAGACCCAGTACTTC.

This clonotype was counted a few times. The gene calls are TRBV29-1 and TRBJ2-3; D is perhaps TRBD1 (5 bases). Germline V gives CDR1 SQVTM, CDR2 ANQGSEA. The V and J ends lost 7 bases and 0 bases respectively, with 17 bases between them. There are 15 residues in the CDR3. CDR3 nucleotides: TGCAGCGCCGCGGACATCCAAGGGAGCACAGATACGCAGTATTTT. Translating gives CSAADIQGSTDTQYF.

This clonotype came up many times. This chain connects TRBV5-6 to TRBJ2-3; 8 bases map to TRBD1. Germline-derived CDR1 and CDR2 are SGHDT and YYEEEE. CDR3 length: 16 amino acids. Unmatched junction bases numbered 11, after V lost 1 base and J lost 7 bases. The CDR3 DNA sequence: TGTGCCAGCAGCTTGTACGAAGGACAGGGACGGAATACGCAGTATTTT. It specifies CASSLYEGQGRNTQYF.

The V gene is TRBV19, the J gene TRBJ1-5; D gene uncertain. V lost 1 base to trimming and J lost 1 base, with 5 bases between them. The germline CDR1 and CDR2 sequences are LNHDA and SQIVND (reference sequence). CDR3 length: 14 amino acids. CDR3 in DNA: TGTGCCAGTAGTATAGTCAGGAGCAATCAGCCCCAGCATTTT. It codes for CASSIVRSNQPQHF.

This clonotype was counted many times. V and J are TRBV7-9 and TRBJ2-7; D call uncertain. The CDR3 has 12 amino acids. The V and J ends lost 1 base and 9 bases respectively, with 10 bases between them. The germline V gene encodes CDR1 SEHNR and CDR2 FQNEAQ (reference sequence). Here the CDR3 DNA reads TGTGCCAGCAGCTTAGTTCAGTGGCCGCAGTACTTC. The encoded protein is CASSLVQWPQYF.

This clonotype was counted a few times. The chain joins TRBV20-1 to TRBJ2-2; 7 positions agree with TRBD1. The CDR3 is 14 residues long. V dropped 3 bases and J dropped 1; count of bases not matched to a gene: 2. Per germline, CDR1 DFQATT and CDR2 SNEGSKA (reference sequence). CDR3 sequence: CSARTGMNTGELFF. The CDR3 region has the DNA TGCAGTGCTAGGACAGGGATGAACACCGGGGAGCTGTTTTTT.

This clonotype occurred many times. This chain uses TRBV12-3 or TRBV12-4 with TRBJ2-2; 10 bases line up with TRBD2. The CDR3 consists of 17 residues. V lost 3 bases, J lost 8 bases, and 12 bases stayed unmatched. The CDR3 sequence: CASSFPLRLAGLGELFF. The CDR3, as DNA: TGTGCCAGCAGTTTTCCGTTAAGACTAGCGGGTTTGGGGGAGCTGTTTTTT.

This clonotype was counted at least ten times. The CDR3 coding sequence is TGCAGCGTTGATCGGTTCACAGATACGCAGTATTTT. This encodes CSVDRFTDTQYF. V and J are TRBV29-1 and TRBJ2-3; no reliable D call. V lost 3 bases and J lost 2, with 6 bases in between. The CDR3 is 12 residues long. CDR1 SQVTM and CDR2 ANQGSEA come from the germline V gene.

This clonotype was seen at least ten times. The chain links TRBV5-1 to TRBJ2-5, with TRBD2 as a possible D gene (5 bases). Germline CDR1 and CDR2: SGHRS and YFSETQ. V lost 5 bases and J lost 3, with 17 bases in between. The CDR3 has 15 amino acids. The CDR3 region is CASRNPSFREETQYF. The DNA of the CDR3 is TGCGCCAGCAGAAACCCTAGCTTTAGAGAAGAGACCCAGTACTTC.

This clonotype appeared a few times. The V gene is TRBV5-8, the J gene TRBJ2-4, with D tentatively TRBD1 (5 bases). The CDR3 extends over 16 amino acids. CDR1 is SGHTS and CDR2 is YDEGEE in the germline V gene. Trimming took 1 base from V and 0 from J, leaving 11 bases between them. For the CDR3, the DNA is TGTGCCAGCAGCTTGTGGGCAGGGAAAGCCAAAAACATTCAGTACTTC. Its protein product is CASSLWAGKAKNIQYF.

The table lists this clonotype with many counts. The J gene is TRBJ1-3, the V gene TRBV12-3 or TRBV12-4, with 7 nucleotides matching TRBD1. The CDR3 has 14 amino acids. With 8 bases clipped from V and 4 bases from J, the junction kept 8 bases outside the gene matches. CDR3 protein: CASGLQGYGNTIYF. Written as DNA, the CDR3 is TGTGCCAGCGGACTACAGGGGTACGGAAACACCATATATTTT.

This clonotype was picked up many times. The V call is TRBV5-1, the J call TRBJ2-3, with 8 bases matching TRBD2. Germline V CDR1 and CDR2: SGHRS, YFSETQ. Unmatched junction bases numbered 15, after V lost 4 bases and J lost 2 bases. This CDR3 has 18 amino acids. CDR3 sequence reads: CASSPQSSSGGVTDTQYF. The CDR3 nucleotides are TGCGCCAGCAGCCCCCAGAGCTCCAGCGGGGGTGTCACAGATACGCAGTATTTT.

As concerns this clonotype: One base away lies a much larger clone, so this may be a sequencing read error. The chain joins TRBV3-1 to TRBJ1-1; D is possibly TRBD1 (5 bases). This CDR3 spans 11 amino acids. Germline values: CDR1 LGHDT, CDR2 YNNKEL (reference sequence). In DNA, the CDR3 is TGTGCCAGCAGGGGGGGGACTGTAGCTTTCTTT. Protein product: CASRGGTVAFF.

This clonotype has at least ten counts. Written as DNA, the CDR3 is TGTGCCAGCAGTTTAGCGAGCAATCAGCCCCAGCATTTT. It is translated as CASSLASNQPQHF. V usage is TRBV12-3 or TRBV12-4 and J usage is TRBJ1-5, with unresolved D. Trimming stripped 0 bases from V and 1 base from J, with 1 base between. The length of the CDR3 is 13 residues.

The sample holds a few counts of this clonotype. This rearrangement joins TRBV7-2 to TRBJ2-1, with D maybe TRBD2 (6 bases). V lost 1 base to trimming and J lost 2 bases, with 12 bases between them. Per the germline V gene, CDR1 is SGHTA and CDR2 is FQGNSA. This CDR3 spans 16 amino acids. CDR3 DNA: TGTGCCAGCAGCTTAGTAGGGGCGGGAACCTACAATGAGCAGTTCTTC. Its protein is CASSLVGAGTYNEQFF.

This clonotype showed up many times. The rearrangement uses TRBV4-2 and TRBJ2-3, with 12 bases fitting TRBD2. The CDR3 sequence is 19 residues long. Germline lookup yields CDR1 LGHNA and CDR2 YNFKEQ. V lost 4 bases and J lost 0; bases outside the gene matches: 11. The CDR3 coding sequence is TGTGCCAGCAGCCGGGAACTAGCGGGGGGAGCCTCTAGCACAGATACGCAGTATTTT. Amino acids: CASSRELAGGASSTDTQYF.

This clonotype was counted between two and nine times. This rearrangement joins TRBV5-4 to TRBJ2-7; D is uncertain. Per germline, CDR1 SGHNT and CDR2 YYREEE (reference sequence). This CDR3 contains 13 residues. V was pared by 1 base and J by 1 base, with 6 bases between. The DNA of the CDR3 is TGTGCCAGCAGCTTGATGACATCCTACGAGCAGTACTTC. Translation: CASSLMTSYEQYF.

The gene calls are TRBV20-1 and TRBJ2-1; D remains unclear. Germline CDR1 is DFQATT and CDR2 is SNEGSKA (reference sequence). The CDR3 extends over 15 amino acids. V lost 6 bases, J lost 8 bases, and 23 bases lay in between. For the CDR3, the DNA is TGCAGTGCGCGCGCACTGGACCTACTTACCTATGAGCAGTTCTTC. Protein sequence: CSARALDLLTYEQFF.

This clonotype showed up many times. The rearrangement joins TRBV7-3 to TRBJ2-2; D is possibly TRBD1 or TRBD2 (6 bases each). Trimming took 0 bases from V and 5 from J, leaving 16 bases between them. From germline, CDR1 is SGHTA and CDR2 FQGTGA. The CDR3 length is 17 residues. This CDR3 reads CASSLTGGRERTGELFF. CDR3 DNA sequence: TGTGCCAGCAGCTTAACGGGGGGCAGGGAGAGAACCGGGGAGCTGTTTTTT.

V gene TRBV3-1 combines with J gene TRBJ1-2, with D perhaps matching TRBD1 (5 bases). CDR3 length: 15 residues. The germline V gene has CDR1 LGHDT and CDR2 YNNKEL (reference sequence). V dropped 3 bases and J dropped 0 bases, with 11 bases sitting between them. CDR3 sequence: CASSQGTVANYGYTF. The CDR3 nucleotides read TGTGCCAGCAGCCAGGGGACTGTAGCTAACTATGGCTACACCTTC.

This clonotype was counted ten times or more. The chain employs TRBV20-1 and TRBJ2-7; the D gene is possibly TRBD1 (6 bases). Trimming pared 6 bases from V and 6 bases from J, leaving 24 bases between. This CDR3 contains 15 residues. Germline CDR1 is DFQATT and CDR2 is SNEGSKA (reference sequence). CDR3 sequence reads: CSARITGYPTAEQYF. The CDR3 DNA follows: TGCAGTGCCCGAATCACAGGGTACCCCACCGCCGAGCAGTACTTC.

The chain has TRBV5-1 and TRBJ1-5; 7 positions match TRBD1. This CDR3 has 15 amino acids. V was clipped by 4 bases and J by 3 bases; unmatched bases: 7. From germline, CDR1 is SGHRS and CDR2 YFSETQ. CDR3 sequence (DNA): TGCGCCAGCAGCACCGGGACAGCCAACAATCAGCCCCAGCATTTT. Encoded protein: CASSTGTANNQPQHF.

This clonotype was detected ten times or more. Germline is not matched at one junction end, which may reflect a read error. V and J are TRBV7-9 and TRBJ1-1; D unclear. This CDR3 has 13 residues. Germline assignment: CDR1 SEHNR and CDR2 FQNEAQ (reference sequence). The DNA of the CDR3 is TGTGCCAGCAGCTCGGACGTCAGGAGCCGCGTCCTCTTT. It codes for CASSSDVRSRVLF.

The rearrangement joins TRBV20-1 to TRBJ2-7, with TRBD2 matching over 12 bases. The CDR3 is 15 amino acids. The germline V gene has CDR1 DFQATT and CDR2 SNEGSKA (reference sequence). Trimming at V came to 1 base and at J to 3 bases, leaving 4 bases not matched to a gene. Written as DNA, the CDR3 is TGCAGTGCTAGAGGACTAGCGGGGGTTAACTACGAGCAGTACTTC. Its translation: CSARGLAGVNYEQYF.

This clonotype has a count of ten or more. The gene calls are TRBV5-1 and TRBJ2-6; D perhaps matches TRBD1 (5 bases). V was pared by 0 bases and J by 0 bases, with 10 bases between. This CDR3 has 17 amino acids. Per the germline V gene, CDR1 is SGHRS and CDR2 is YFSETQ. The CDR3 bases are TGCGCCAGCAGCTTGGAAGGGGCCCTCTCTGGGGCCAACGTCCTGACTTTC. It is translated as CASSLEGALSGANVLTF. The full variable domain, its missing parts supplied by reference TRBV5-1 and TRBJ2-6, is KAGVTQTPRYLIKTRGQQVTLSCSPISGHRSVSWYQQTPGQGLQFLFEYFSETQRNKGNFPGRFSGRQFSNSRSEMNVSTLELGDSALYLCASSLEGALSGANVLTFGAGSRLTVL.

This clonotype was detected only a few times. The V and J genes are TRBV5-5 and TRBJ2-5; possible D gene TRBD1, 7 bases. The CDR3 totals 15 residues. Trimming pared 2 bases from V and 2 bases from J, leaving 13 bases between. Germline values: CDR1 SGHKS, CDR2 YYEKEE (reference sequence). The CDR3 here is CASSFFRGDQETQYF. The CDR3 region has the DNA TGTGCCAGCAGCTTCTTCAGGGGGGATCAAGAGACCCAGTACTTC.

This clonotype was detected many times. The chain links TRBV20-1 to TRBJ2-1, with 11 bases that match TRBD2. With V trimmed by 3 bases and J by 4 bases, 11 bases remained unmatched. Per germline, CDR1 DFQATT and CDR2 SNEGSKA (reference sequence). This CDR3 has 17 amino acids. The CDR3 sequence is CSARASGGYTSYNEQFF. The CDR3 DNA reads as TGCAGTGCTAGGGCTAGCGGGGGGTATACCTCTTACAATGAGCAGTTCTTC.

V usage is TRBV11-2 and J usage is TRBJ2-7, with TRBD2 matching over 7 bases. CDR3 length equals 17 residues. V trimming: 2 bases; J trimming: 2 bases; junction bases outside the gene matches: 12. Per the germline V gene, CDR1 is SGHAT and CDR2 is FQNNGV. The DNA for the CDR3 is TGTGCCAGCAGCTTAACTTCGGGGAGCGGGGCGACCTACGAGCAGTACTTC. It yields the protein CASSLTSGSGATYEQYF.

The V and J genes are TRBV7-9 and TRBJ2-3; D is uncertain. V was cut by 5 bases and J by 5 bases, with 14 bases left in between. CDR1 is SEHNR and CDR2 is FQNEAQ in the germline V gene (reference sequence). This CDR3 comprises 14 residues. The CDR3 loop reads CASSTSLDLDTQYF. CDR3 in DNA: TGTGCCAGCAGCACCTCCCTAGATCTAGATACGCAGTATTTT.